A selection of T cell receptor beta chains follows, all from one sample in a study of T cells in Graves' hyperthyroidism and ophthalmopathy. Each CDR3 protein is one row after TCRdb ran MiXCR on the multiplex PCR reads. This table has around 690,000 distinct CDR3 sequences, approximately 15% appearing once. The sample was blood. Receptor source: a man in his forties or fifties with Graves' hyperthyroidism. Each CDR3 is given with its conserved first and last residue. Each record gives: V gene, D gene, J gene, clone size, CDR3 protein, CDR3 DNA. D genes are given only for firm matches. Some rows have no size entry. The others give once, few or many, or a class for an expanded clone.

TRBV7-3	TRBD2	TRBJ2-1	.	CASSLLSGAGNEQFF	TGTGCCAGCAGCTTATTAAGCGGGGCGGGCAATGAGCAGTTCTTC
TRBV4-1	TRBD1	TRBJ2-7	.	CASSQASGQGYEQYF	TGCGCCAGCAGCCAGGCTAGTGGACAGGGATACGAGCAGTACTTC
TRBV20-1	.	TRBJ1-2	.	CSALDRTPEYGYTF	TGCAGTGCCCTAGACAGGACCCCTGAATATGGCTACACCTTC
TRBV12-3/TRBV12-4	.	TRBJ2-1	few	CASSLRRGAEQFF	TGTGCCAGCAGTCTACGCAGGGGGGCTGAGCAGTTCTTC
TRBV20-1	TRBD2	TRBJ2-3	.	CSAIGTSGSAGDTQYF	TGCAGTGCTATCGGGACTAGCGGGAGTGCGGGAGATACGCAGTATTTT
TRBV2	TRBD1	TRBJ2-1	many	CASQSTGGNYNEQFF	TGTGCCAGCCAATCGACAGGGGGCAACTACAATGAGCAGTTCTTC
TRBV5-6	.	TRBJ2-3	.	CASSLETWYSTDTQYF	TGTGCCAGCAGCTTGGAGACGTGGTATAGCACAGATACGCAGTATTTT
TRBV11-3	TRBD1	TRBJ1-1	once	CASSARGHLTEAFF	TGTGCCAGCAGCGCCAGGGGGCATCTCACTGAAGCTTTCTTT
TRBV6-2/TRBV6-3	TRBD1	TRBJ2-1	.	CASSYGDRGYYNEQFF	TGTGCCAGCAGTTACGGGGACAGGGGGTACTACAATGAGCAGTTCTTC
TRBV28	.	TRBJ1-2	few	CASRKRDIPGYTF	TGTGCCAGCCGAAAAAGGGACATTCCTGGCTACACCTTC
TRBV27	TRBD1	TRBJ1-5	.	CASSSGTGGLEPQHF	TGTGCCAGCAGTTCCGGGACAGGGGGCTTAGAGCCCCAGCATTTT
TRBV27	.	TRBJ2-1	many	CASSKGGRDEQFF	TGTGCCAGCTCCAAGGGGGGGAGGGATGAGCAGTTCTTC
TRBV5-1	.	TRBJ1-1	.	CASSPGRGLNTEAFF	TGCGCCAGCAGCCCCGGGCGAGGGCTGAACACTGAAGCTTTCTTT
TRBV7-2	.	TRBJ2-7	.	CASSLVGGLSSYEQYF	TGTGCCAGCAGCTTAGTGGGCGGGCTCTCTTCCTACGAGCAGTACTTC
TRBV2	.	TRBJ2-3	.	CASKEDGPTDTQYF	TGTGCCAGCAAGGAGGATGGGCCTACAGATACGCAGTATTTT
TRBV6-1	TRBD1	TRBJ1-4	few	CASSPQGYEKLFF	TGTGCCAGCAGCCCACAGGGGTATGAAAAACTGTTTTTT
TRBV7-2	.	TRBJ1-5	few	CASSFGAYGGGQPQHF	TGTGCCAGCAGCTTCGGGGCATACGGGGGCGGGCAGCCCCAGCATTTT
TRBV30	TRBD1	TRBJ2-7	many	CACTGTGAFEQYF	TGTGCCTGCACCGGGACAGGGGCGTTCGAGCAGTACTTC
TRBV11-2	TRBD1	TRBJ2-7	many	CASSLDRGQGGEQYF	TGTGCCAGCAGCTTAGATCGGGGACAGGGAGGCGAGCAGTACTTC
TRBV15	.	TRBJ2-1	.	CATSEAAEQFF	TGTGCCACCAGCGAGGCAGCTGAGCAGTTCTTC
TRBV28	TRBD2	TRBJ2-1	many	CASSLGGHEQFF	TGTGCCAGCAGTTTGGGAGGGCATGAGCAGTTCTTC
TRBV6-2/TRBV6-3	.	TRBJ1-1	few	CARSSWGMNTEAFF	TGTGCCCGCAGTTCTTGGGGAATGAACACTGAAGCTTTCTTT
TRBV12-3/TRBV12-4	.	TRBJ2-1	many	CASSPGTPNNEQFF	TGTGCCAGCAGTCCTGGCACGCCGAACAATGAGCAGTTCTTC
TRBV11-2	.	TRBJ2-3	many	CASSSRPGPSGTDTQYF	TGTGCCAGCAGCTCTCGGCCGGGACCATCAGGCACAGATACGCAGTATTTT
TRBV12-3/TRBV12-4	TRBD2	TRBJ2-1	many	CASRMSTGRFQFF	TGTGCCAGCAGGATGTCCACCGGGAGGTTCCAGTTCTTC
TRBV27	.	TRBJ1-5	many	CASSPLLTDSNQPQHF	TGTGCCAGCAGTCCCCTCCTGACAGATAGCAATCAGCCCCAGCATTTT
TRBV6-1	TRBD2	TRBJ2-1	.	CASSVGLAGKYNEQFF	TGTGCCAGCAGTGTAGGACTAGCGGGTAAATACAATGAGCAGTTCTTC
TRBV14	.	TRBJ2-1	few	CASSQARGSGIDEQFF	TGTGCCAGCAGCCAAGCGCGCGGGTCAGGGATCGATGAGCAGTTCTTC
TRBV2	.	TRBJ2-2	few	CASRGLSGELFF	TGTGCCAGCAGAGGCCTGAGCGGGGAGCTGTTTTTT
TRBV7-9	TRBD2	TRBJ2-1	few	CASSRPGLAGNEQFF	TGTGCCAGCAGCCGACCGGGACTAGCGGGCAATGAGCAGTTCTTC
TRBV12-3/TRBV12-4	.	TRBJ2-3	.	CASFRDGGEAHFTDTQYF	TGTGCCAGCTTCCGGGATGGTGGGGAGGCCCACTTCACAGATACGCAGTATTTT
TRBV2	TRBD2	TRBJ2-1	many	CASSRDYRYNEQFF	TGTGCCAGCAGTAGGGACTACCGATACAATGAGCAGTTCTTC
TRBV11-2	.	TRBJ2-2	few	CASSFPARELFF	TGTGCCAGCAGCTTTCCGGCTCGGGAGCTGTTTTTT
TRBV28	.	TRBJ1-4	.	CASSDRLFDEKLFF	TGTGCCAGCAGTGACCGGTTATTCGATGAAAAACTGTTTTTT
TRBV6-1	.	TRBJ1-2	.	CASSREDNYGYTF	TGTGCCAGCAGCAGGGAAGATAACTATGGCTACACCTTC
TRBV28	.	TRBJ2-7	.	CASSTRTDKSNYEQYF	TGTGCCAGCAGTACCCGGACCGATAAATCAAACTACGAGCAGTACTTC
TRBV19	TRBD2	TRBJ2-7	few	CASSHSGRAYEQYF	TGTGCCAGTAGTCATAGCGGGAGGGCCTACGAGCAGTACTTC
TRBV5-4	.	TRBJ2-3	.	CASSLGGAASTDTQYF	TGTGCCAGCAGCTTGGGCGGAGCTGCTAGCACAGATACGCAGTATTTT
TRBV20-1	TRBD2	TRBJ2-5	once	CSARWSSGRETQYF	TGCAGTGCTAGATGGTCTAGCGGGAGAGAGACCCAGTACTTC
TRBV24-1	TRBD2	TRBJ2-1	many	CATSDLGAGGYNEQFF	TGTGCCACCAGTGATTTAGGAGCGGGAGGTTACAATGAGCAGTTCTTC
TRBV5-1	.	TRBJ2-7	many	CASSLEQYAYEQYF	TGCGCCAGCAGCTTGGAACAATACGCCTACGAGCAGTACTTC
TRBV10-3	TRBD1	TRBJ2-1	many	CAISESSRGLGNEQFF	TGTGCCATCAGTGAGTCGTCCAGGGGGCTTGGCAATGAGCAGTTCTTC
TRBV19	.	TRBJ1-5	.	CASSVTEDGNQPQHF	TGTGCCAGTAGTGTGACAGAGGACGGCAATCAGCCCCAGCATTTT
TRBV12-3/TRBV12-4	.	TRBJ2-2	many	CASTQESDRTGELFF	TGTGCCAGCACCCAGGAGTCAGACAGGACCGGGGAGCTGTTTTTT
TRBV19	.	TRBJ2-2	.	CASSIRRLSNTGELFF	TGTGCCAGTAGTATTCGAAGGTTATCGAACACCGGGGAGCTGTTTTTT
TRBV27	TRBD2	TRBJ2-3	many	CASSTAGGLNTQYF	TGTGCCAGCAGTACGGCGGGAGGATTAAATACGCAGTATTTT
TRBV6-2/TRBV6-3	.	TRBJ2-3	.	CASSYRLGDYTDTQYF	TGTGCCAGCAGTTACCGGTTGGGCGATTACACAGATACGCAGTATTTT
TRBV30	.	TRBJ2-3	.	CARRGWFTDTQYF	TGTGCCCGACGAGGTTGGTTCACAGATACGCAGTATTTT
TRBV28	.	TRBJ1-5	many	CASQEGGNQPQHF	TGTGCCAGCCAGGAGGGGGGCAATCAGCCCCAGCATTTT
TRBV2	.	TRBJ1-1	many	CASSDSGPMNTEAFF	TGTGCCAGCAGTGACTCAGGACCTATGAACACTGAAGCTTTCTTT
TRBV11-2	.	TRBJ1-6	many	CASSLQFNSPLHF	TGTGCCAGCAGCTTACAATTTAATTCACCCCTCCACTTT
TRBV6-1	.	TRBJ2-7	many	CASQRETDLAYEQYF	TGTGCCAGCCAACGTGAGACGGACTTGGCCTACGAGCAGTACTTC
TRBV12-3/TRBV12-4	.	TRBJ2-2	.	CASSLRSTGEPFF	TGTGCCAGCAGTCTTCGTTCCACCGGGGAGCCGTTTTTT